This TCR beta chain was sequenced during a study of T cell changes during pregnancy in multiple sclerosis. The protocol was immunoSEQ multiplex PCR, while the TCRdb copy is restricted to in-frame clones and leaves out a portion. The sample lists about 94,000 clones, under 95% seen once, with over 0.85% in the top ten. This clone was seen a handful of times. Germline V CDR1 and CDR2: SGHVS, FNYEAQ. This CDR3 has 13 residues. Trimming left V 5 bases short and J 9 bases short, with 14 bases between. The TCR originated in a female donor with multiple sclerosis, enrolled in a pregnancy study. The chain links TRBV7-6 to TRBJ2-1, with no clear D. Here the sequenced sample was peripheral blood, taken after pregnancy. CDR3 amino acids: CASSLQVVSEQFF. The CDR3 DNA follows: TGTGCCAGCAGCCTCCAGGTAGTTAGTGAGCAGTTCTTC.